Listed below are T cell receptor beta chains from one sample, sequenced in a study of blood T cell repertoires in COVID-19. Generated by immunoSEQ multiplex PCR, the TCRdb table keeps only in-frame clones and is missing some. The table shows over 300,000 clones, with nearly 90% occurring only once. The material sequenced was PBMCs or T cells enriched from blood (not recorded which). The receptors originated from a woman between 25 and 40 years old who had recovered from COVID-19. The CDR3 runs from the conserved cysteine through the conserved F or W.

TRBJ1-5	TRBV19	CASSIGTGGPNQPQHF
TRBJ1-2	TRBV5-5	CASSLGSVYGYTF
TRBJ2-5	TRBV12-3/TRBV12-4	CASSSTGQGTQYF
TRBJ1-2	TRBV2	CASSEDLANYGYTF
TRBJ2-1	TRBV7-9	CASSLGWGGEQFF
TRBJ2-7	TRBV29-1	CSAGQGSMYEQYF
TRBJ1-5	TRBV3-1/TRBV3-2	CASSPLTGGPQHF
TRBJ1-5	TRBV30	CAWSVGQGALQPQHF
TRBJ2-5	TRBV4-1	CASSPGLPGETQYF
TRBJ1-2	TRBV11-1	CASSNNPGGYTF
TRBJ1-1	TRBV6-5	CASKINTEAFF
TRBJ1-2	TRBV19	CASSPRLGADYGYTF
TRBJ2-7	TRBV25-1	CASSDLDRPYEQYF
TRBJ2-3	TRBV18	CASSPPSLTDTQYF
TRBJ2-5	TRBV9	CASSVGGGIETQYF
TRBJ1-1	TRBV30	CAWSAQGGTEAFF
TRBJ1-1	TRBV5-1	CASSLVSQGMNTEAFF
TRBJ1-1	TRBV4-1	CASSQDSDTEAFF
TRBJ2-7	TRBV5-1	CASSLASSSYEQYF
TRBJ1-3	TRBV10-3	CAISDAPGVAGNTIYF
TRBJ2-2	TRBV11-3	CASSFSGGAAGELFF
TRBJ1-2	TRBV5-6	CASSFQGEYYGYTF
TRBJ2-1	TRBV7-3	CASSLTAGVYNEQFF
TRBJ1-2	TRBV30	CASSLAGSNYGYTF
TRBJ1-1	TRBV12-5	CASGSLGGGRGTEAFF
TRBJ2-5	TRBV6-5	CASSSVETQYF
TRBJ1-1	TRBV18	CASSGVRDSPRRMNTEAFF
TRBJ1-2	TRBV5-4	CASSRTGGYGYTF
TRBJ2-2	TRBV30	CAWSGWDRPNTGELFF
TRBJ2-3	TRBV15	CATAVSTDTQYF
TRBJ2-1	TRBV24-1	CATSDELAGPNNEQFF
TRBJ1-5	TRBV7-6	CASSLARDQPQHF
TRBJ2-5	TRBV3-1/TRBV3-2	CASSQDPGGASETQYF
TRBJ1-3	TRBV30	CAWSVISGDTIYF
TRBJ1-1	TRBV5-1	CASSPLSGGNTEAFF
TRBJ2-5	TRBV9	CASSVEEGQGGETQYF
TRBJ2-5	TRBV9	CASSSGGGPRGTQYF
TRBJ1-2	TRBV6-1	CASSSRGQAYGYTF
TRBJ1-1	TRBV6-1	CASSELVEAFF
TRBJ1-1	TRBV11-2	CASSVRGLNTEAFF
TRBJ1-1	TRBV5-1	CASSTTGRDTEAFF
TRBJ1-2	TRBV5-4	CASSLAIAANYGYTF
TRBJ1-6	TRBV9	CASSVGEGNNSPLHF
TRBJ1-2	TRBV25-1	CASSGTAMGGYTF